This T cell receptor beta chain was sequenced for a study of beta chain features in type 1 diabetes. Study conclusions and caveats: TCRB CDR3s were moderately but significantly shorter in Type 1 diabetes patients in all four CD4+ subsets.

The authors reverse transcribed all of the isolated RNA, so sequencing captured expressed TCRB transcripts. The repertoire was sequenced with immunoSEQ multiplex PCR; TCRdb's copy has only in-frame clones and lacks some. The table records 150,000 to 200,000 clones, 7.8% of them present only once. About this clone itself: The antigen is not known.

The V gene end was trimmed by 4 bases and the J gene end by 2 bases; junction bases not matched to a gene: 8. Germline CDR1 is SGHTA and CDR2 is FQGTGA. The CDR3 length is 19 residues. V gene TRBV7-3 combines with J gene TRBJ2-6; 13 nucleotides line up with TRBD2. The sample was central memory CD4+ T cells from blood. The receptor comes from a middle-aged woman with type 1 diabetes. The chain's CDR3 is CASSSWTSGRRTGANVLTF. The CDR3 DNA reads TGTGCCAGCAGCTCCTGGACTAGCGGGAGAAGAACTGGGGCCAACGTCCTGACTTTC.